Following are 19 T cell receptor beta chains from one sample sequenced in a study of blood T cell repertoires in COVID-19. Using immunoSEQ multiplex PCR, the repertoire was profiled, and TCRdb retains in-frame clones only, with some absent. Altogether 100,000 to 150,000 clones are present, about 85% being singletons, with the ten largest covering 8.5% to 10%. Sequencing input: peripheral blood. These TCRs come from a man between 40 and 49 years old with active or convalescent COVID-19.

A single count supports this clone. The gene calls are TRBV27 and TRBJ2-2; tentative D call: TRBD1 (6 bases). Trimming removed 10 bases at V and 1 base at J, with 10 bases between. Germline V gives CDR1 MNHEY, CDR2 SMNVEV (reference sequence). This CDR3 has 13 residues. The CDR3 loop reads CATWGQNTGELFF. Written as DNA, the CDR3 is TGTGCCACCTGGGGACAGAACACCGGGGAGCTGTTTTTT.

The chain joins TRBV6-2 or TRBV6-3 to TRBJ2-7; D may be TRBD2 (5 bases). V was clipped by 4 bases and J by 0 bases, with 19 bases between them. The CDR3 extends over 17 amino acids. CDR1 MNHEY and CDR2 SVGEGT come from the germline V gene. CDR3 protein: CASSSGSFSGISYEQYF. The CDR3 nucleotides are TGTGCCAGCAGTTCCGGGTCATTCTCGGGGATCTCCTACGAGCAGTACTTC.

V gene TRBV19 combines with J gene TRBJ2-5; weak D call: TRBD2 (6 bases). Trimming cost V 5 bases and J 2 bases, with 12 bases left between them. The CDR3 spans 14 residues. Germline-derived CDR1 and CDR2 are LNHDA and SQIVND (reference sequence). Here the CDR3 DNA reads TGTGCCAGTAGTGTTGCGGGGACTCAAGAGACCCAGTACTTC. It is translated as CASSVAGTQETQYF.

The J gene is TRBJ2-1, the V gene TRBV6-5; 8 bases map to TRBD1. The CDR3 runs to 15 residues. The V gene end was trimmed by 7 bases and the J gene end by 7 bases; junction bases not matched to a gene: 12. Germline CDR1 MNHEY, CDR2 SVGAGI. In nucleotides, the CDR3 is TGTGCCAGCACAGGGGGCAGGGTGGGTAGTAATGAGCAGTTCTTC. This translates into CASTGGRVGSNEQFF.

The rearrangement links TRBV19 to TRBJ1-5; weak D call: TRBD1 (6 bases). V gave up 7 bases and J gave up 7 bases, with 14 bases separating them. The CDR3 runs to 13 residues. The V gene's germline CDR1 is LNHDA and CDR2 SQIVND (reference sequence). CDR3 loop: CASKYRVGQPQHF. Written as DNA, the CDR3 is TGTGCCAGTAAGTACAGGGTAGGCCAGCCCCAGCATTTT.

The J gene is TRBJ2-3, the V gene TRBV7-2; D may be TRBD2 (5 bases). CDR1 SGHTA and CDR2 FQGNSA come from the germline V gene. Trimming shortened V by 4 bases and J by 2 bases, and 10 bases separated the two germline ends. The CDR3 has 14 amino acids. CDR3 nucleotide sequence: TGTGCCAGCAGCTCGGGAACCTACACAGATACGCAGTATTTT. It encodes CASSSGTYTDTQYF.

This clone has only one observation. The gene calls are TRBV19 and TRBJ2-6; 9 nucleotides line up with TRBD1. The CDR3 contains 20 residues. V gave up 8 bases and J gave up 0 bases; unmatched junction bases: 17. Germline lookup yields CDR1 LNHDA and CDR2 SQIVND (reference sequence). The DNA of the CDR3 is TGTGCCAGTTCCCAACCGCCCCGGACAGGGGTCCTCTCTGGGGCCAACGTCCTGACTTTC. It translates to CASSQPPRTGVLSGANVLTF. Filled out from reference TRBV19 and TRBJ2-6, the complete variable domain reads DGGITQSPKYLFRKEGQNVTLSCEQNLNHDAMYWYRQDPGQGLRLIYYSQIVNDFQKGDIAEGYSVSREKKESFPLTVTSAQKNPTAFYLCASSQPPRTGVLSGANVLTFGAGSRLTVL.

This chain joins TRBV4-3 and TRBJ2-7; TRBD1 matches at 9 bases. Per germline, CDR1 LGHNA and CDR2 YSLEER. The CDR3 runs to 16 residues. With V trimmed by 2 bases and J by 5 bases, 10 bases remained unmatched. Here the CDR3 DNA reads TGCGCCAGCAGCCAACTCCCCGGGACAGGGTTTCACGAGCAGTACTTC. Protein: CASSQLPGTGFHEQYF.

The chain links TRBV9 to TRBJ2-1; D perhaps matches TRBD1 (6 bases). Trimming cost V 7 bases and J 10 bases, with 21 bases left between them. The CDR3 runs 14 residues. Germline V gives CDR1 SGDLS, CDR2 YYNGEE. The CDR3 reads CASSGEAVRGEQFF. In DNA form, the CDR3 reads TGTGCCAGCTCAGGGGAAGCTGTTAGGGGGGAGCAGTTCTTC.

This clone appeared a few times. V and J are TRBV6-5 and TRBJ2-5; 8 bases are shared with TRBD2. CDR1 is MNHEY, CDR2 SVGAGI, per germline. J lost 9 bases, V lost 6 bases, and 9 bases had no gene match. The CDR3 runs 13 residues. The CDR3 DNA follows: TGTGCCAGCAGCTACCCCGGGGGGGTGGCCCAGTACTTC. Translating it yields CASSYPGGVAQYF.

The chain links TRBV2 to TRBJ2-7; 8 positions agree with TRBD2. Germline CDR1 is SNHLY and CDR2 is FYNNEI. There are 15 residues in the CDR3. Unmatched junction bases numbered 10, after V lost 6 bases and J lost 3 bases. CDR3 in DNA: TGTGCCAGCAGCGTAGCGGGGTCCACGGGCTACGAGCAGTACTTC. Its translation is CASSVAGSTGYEQYF.

V usage is TRBV18 and J usage is TRBJ2-7, with D perhaps matching TRBD1 (6 bases). The V end lost 4 bases, the J end lost 4 bases, and 14 bases lay between the germline ends. CDR3 length: 14 residues. Germline V gene sequence: CDR1 KGHSH, CDR2 LQKENI. The CDR3 DNA is TGTGCCAGCTCACTGATGGATCAGGGGTACGAGCAGTACTTC. Translation gives CASSLMDQGYEQYF.

The chain combines TRBV7-3 with TRBJ2-3; the D gene is possibly TRBD2 (5 bases). CDR1 is SGHTA and CDR2 is FQGTGA in the germline V gene. The CDR3 loop spans 14 amino acids. The V and J ends lost 5 bases and 5 bases respectively, with 14 bases between them. The CDR3 here is CASSRSGVKDTQYF. The CDR3 bases are TGTGCCAGCAGCCGGAGCGGCGTGAAAGATACGCAGTATTTT.

The CDR3 DNA sequence: TGTGCCAGCACCAGAAGAGAGACCCAGTACTTC. Translated, it gives CASTRRETQYF. V is TRBV11-2 and J is TRBJ2-5; D not resolved. The CDR3 is made up of 11 amino acids. The V end was cut by 7 bases, the J end by 4 bases, with 7 bases between. Germline CDR1 and CDR2: SGHAT and FQNNGV.

The V and J genes are TRBV28 and TRBJ1-5, with D possibly TRBD1 on 6 matching bases. Between the trimmed V and J ends, which lost 6 bases and 2 bases, there was a span of 14 bases. CDR3 size: 15 residues. CDR1 is MDHEN and CDR2 is SYDVKM in the germline V gene. This CDR3 is CASSLMGARNQPQHF. In DNA, the CDR3 is TGTGCCAGCAGCCTTATGGGGGCTCGCAATCAGCCCCAGCATTTT.

V gene TRBV7-9 combines with J gene TRBJ1-1; D gene ambiguous. V was shortened by 4 bases and J by 1 base, with 19 bases between the two germline ends. The CDR3 has 17 amino acids. Germline V gene lookup returns CDR1 SEHNR and CDR2 FQNEAQ (reference sequence). CDR3 region: CASSSSSWAGGNTEAFF. CDR3 in DNA: TGTGCCAGCAGCTCAAGCTCTTGGGCCGGAGGGAACACTGAAGCTTTCTTT.

The V call is TRBV6-2 or TRBV6-3, the J call TRBJ2-1; 11 bases are a match to TRBD2. The CDR3 runs to 14 residues. J lost 9 bases, V lost 2 bases, and 3 bases had no gene match. The germline gives CDR1 MNHEY, CDR2 SVGEGT. CDR3 nucleotides: TGTGCCAGCAGTTACCCAGGGACTAGCGGTGAGCAGTTCTTC. Encoded protein: CASSYPGTSGEQFF.

The chain has TRBV5-8 and TRBJ2-5; D perhaps matches TRBD1 (6 bases). The CDR3 covers 15 residues. CDR1 SGHTS and CDR2 YDEGEE come from the germline V gene. Trimming took 4 bases from V and 6 from J, leaving 19 bases between them. In DNA, the CDR3 is TGTGCCAGCAGCGTCAGAGGTGGCCAGGGGAAGACCCAGTACTTC. Its protein product is CASSVRGGQGKTQYF.

This chain connects TRBV9 to TRBJ2-5, with D perhaps TRBD1 (7 bases). CDR1 is SGDLS and CDR2 is YYNGEE in the germline V gene. This CDR3 comprises 17 residues. With 3 bases removed from V and 5 bases from J, the gap between germline ends came to 23 bases. CDR3: CASSASLGGQILETQYF. In DNA form, the CDR3 reads TGTGCCAGCAGCGCCTCTTTGGGGGGACAGATTTTGGAGACCCAGTACTTC.